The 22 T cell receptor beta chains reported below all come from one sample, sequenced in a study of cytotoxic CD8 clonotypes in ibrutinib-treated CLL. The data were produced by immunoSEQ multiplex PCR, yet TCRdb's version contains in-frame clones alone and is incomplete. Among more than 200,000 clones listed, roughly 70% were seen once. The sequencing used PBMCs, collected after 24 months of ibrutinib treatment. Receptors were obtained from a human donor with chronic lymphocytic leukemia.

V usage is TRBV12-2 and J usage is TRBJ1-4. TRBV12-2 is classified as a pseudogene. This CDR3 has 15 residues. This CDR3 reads CASRLARGDGEKLFF. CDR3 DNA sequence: TGTGCAAGTCGCTTAGCGCGGGGGGATGGTGAAAAACTGTTTTTT.

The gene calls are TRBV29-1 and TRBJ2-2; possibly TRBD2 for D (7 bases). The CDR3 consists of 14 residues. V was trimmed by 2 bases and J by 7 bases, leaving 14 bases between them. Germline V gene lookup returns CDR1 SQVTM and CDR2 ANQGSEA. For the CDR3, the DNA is TGCAGCGTTGAAAGGGGGAGGGCCGGCGGGGAGCTGTTTTTT. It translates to CSVERGRAGGELFF.

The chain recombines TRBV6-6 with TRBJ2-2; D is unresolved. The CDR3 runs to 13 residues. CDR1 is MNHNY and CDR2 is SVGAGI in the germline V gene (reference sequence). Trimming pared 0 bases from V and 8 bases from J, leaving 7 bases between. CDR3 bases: TGTGCCAGCAGTTACTCGATGAGGGGGGAGCTGTTTTTT. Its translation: CASSYSMRGELFF.

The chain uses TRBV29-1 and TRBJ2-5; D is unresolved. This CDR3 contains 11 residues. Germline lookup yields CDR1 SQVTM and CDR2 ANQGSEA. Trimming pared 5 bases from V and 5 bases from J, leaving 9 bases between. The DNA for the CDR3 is TGCAGCGTTCTGCCCGGGGAGACCCAGTACTTC. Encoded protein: CSVLPGETQYF.

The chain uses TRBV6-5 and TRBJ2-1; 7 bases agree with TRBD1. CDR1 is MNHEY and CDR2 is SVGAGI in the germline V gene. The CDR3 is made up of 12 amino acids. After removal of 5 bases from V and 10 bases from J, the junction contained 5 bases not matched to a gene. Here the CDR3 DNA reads TGTGCCAGCAGTCGAGGGGGCAGGGAGCAGTTCTTC. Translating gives CASSRGGREQFF.

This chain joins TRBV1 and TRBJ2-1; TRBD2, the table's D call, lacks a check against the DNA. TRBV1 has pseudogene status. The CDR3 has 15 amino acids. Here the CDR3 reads CTSSHRDSAYNEQFF. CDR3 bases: TGCACCAGCAGCCATAGAGACTCGGCCTACAATGAGCAGTTCTTC.

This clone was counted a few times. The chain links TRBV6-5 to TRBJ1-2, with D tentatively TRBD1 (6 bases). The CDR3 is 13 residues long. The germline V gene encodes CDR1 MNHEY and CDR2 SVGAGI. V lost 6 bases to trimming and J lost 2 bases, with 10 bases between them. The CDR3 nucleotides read TGTGCCAGCAGCAGGGGACGAAACTATGGCTACACCTTC. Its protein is CASSRGRNYGYTF.

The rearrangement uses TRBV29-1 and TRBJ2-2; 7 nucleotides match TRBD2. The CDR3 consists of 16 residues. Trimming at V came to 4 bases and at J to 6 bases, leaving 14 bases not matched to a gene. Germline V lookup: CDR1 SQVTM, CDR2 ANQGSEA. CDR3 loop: CSVAPPSGTGAGELFF. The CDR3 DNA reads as TGCAGCGTTGCGCCGCCGAGCGGGACCGGGGCCGGGGAGCTGTTTTTT.

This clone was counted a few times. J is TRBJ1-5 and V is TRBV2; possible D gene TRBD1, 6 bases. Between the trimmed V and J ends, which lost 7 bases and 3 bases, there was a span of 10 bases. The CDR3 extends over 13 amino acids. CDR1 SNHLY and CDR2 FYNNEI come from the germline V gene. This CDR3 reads CASTGAINQPQHF. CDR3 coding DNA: TGTGCCAGCACAGGGGCGATCAATCAGCCCCAGCATTTT.

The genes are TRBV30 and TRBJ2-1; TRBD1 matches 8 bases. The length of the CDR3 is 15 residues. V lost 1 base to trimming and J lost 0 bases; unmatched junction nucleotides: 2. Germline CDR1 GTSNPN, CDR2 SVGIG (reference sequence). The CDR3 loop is CAWSGQGASYNEQFF. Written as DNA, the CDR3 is TGTGCCTGGAGTGGGCAGGGGGCCTCCTACAATGAGCAGTTCTTC.

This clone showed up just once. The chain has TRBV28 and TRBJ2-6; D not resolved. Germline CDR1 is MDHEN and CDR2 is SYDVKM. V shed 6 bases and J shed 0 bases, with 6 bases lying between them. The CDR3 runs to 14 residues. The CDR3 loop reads CASSPDSGANVLTF. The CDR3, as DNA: TGTGCCAGCAGCCCGGACTCTGGGGCCAACGTCCTGACTTTC.

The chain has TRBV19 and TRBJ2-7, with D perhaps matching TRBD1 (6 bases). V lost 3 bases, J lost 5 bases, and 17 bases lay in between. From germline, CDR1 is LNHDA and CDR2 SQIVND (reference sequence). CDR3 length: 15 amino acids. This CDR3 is CASSIGRGPDHEQYF. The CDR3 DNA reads TGTGCCAGTAGTATCGGCAGGGGACCCGACCACGAGCAGTACTTC.

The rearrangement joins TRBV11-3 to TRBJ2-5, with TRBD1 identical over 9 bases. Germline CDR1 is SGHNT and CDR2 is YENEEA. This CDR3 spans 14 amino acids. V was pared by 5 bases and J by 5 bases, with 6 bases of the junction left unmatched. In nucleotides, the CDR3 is TGTGCCAGCAGCACCACAGGGGGCGCGGAGACCCAGTACTTC. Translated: CASSTTGGAETQYF. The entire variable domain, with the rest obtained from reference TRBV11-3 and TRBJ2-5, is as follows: EAGVVQSPRYKIIEKKQPVAFWCNPISGHNTLYWYLQNLGQGPELLIRYENEEAVDDSQLPKDRFSAERLKGVDSTLKIQPAELGDSAVYLCASSTTGGAETQYFGPGTRLLVL.

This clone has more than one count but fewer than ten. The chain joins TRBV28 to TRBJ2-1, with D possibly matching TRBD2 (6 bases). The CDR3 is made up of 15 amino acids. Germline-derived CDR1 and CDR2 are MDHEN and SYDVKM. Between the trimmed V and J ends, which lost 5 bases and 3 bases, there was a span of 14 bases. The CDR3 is CASSPDGGFYNEQFF. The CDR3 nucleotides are TGTGCCAGCAGTCCTGACGGGGGATTCTACAATGAGCAGTTCTTC.

In DNA form, the CDR3 reads TGCGCCAGCAGCTCCCCTTTTCTAGCGGGGACCCGAGGGGGATTCACCGGGGAGCTGTTTTTT. Its translation: CASSSPFLAGTRGGFTGELFF. J is TRBJ2-2 and V is TRBV5-1, with TRBD2 identical over 9 bases. Germline values: CDR1 SGHRS, CDR2 YFSETQ. The CDR3 spans 21 residues. After removal of 3 bases from V and 4 bases from J, the junction contained 22 bases not matched to a gene.

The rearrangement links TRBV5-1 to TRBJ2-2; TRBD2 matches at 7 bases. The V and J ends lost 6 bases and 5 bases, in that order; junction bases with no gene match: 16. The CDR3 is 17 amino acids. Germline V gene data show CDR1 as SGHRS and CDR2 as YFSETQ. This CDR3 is CASTKAGAGVSTGELFF. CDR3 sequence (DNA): TGCGCCAGCACCAAGGCCGGGGCGGGAGTATCAACCGGGGAGCTGTTTTTT.

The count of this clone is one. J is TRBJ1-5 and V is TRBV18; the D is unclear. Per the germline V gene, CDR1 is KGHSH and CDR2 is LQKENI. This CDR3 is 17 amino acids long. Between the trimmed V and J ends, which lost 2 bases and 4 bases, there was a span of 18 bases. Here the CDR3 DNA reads TGTGCCAGCTCACCAGGGGAGGGTTGGGGTTCTAATCAGCCCCAGCATTTT. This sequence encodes CASSPGEGWGSNQPQHF. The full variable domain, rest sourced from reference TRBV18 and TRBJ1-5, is NAGVMQNPRHLVRRRGQEARLRCSPMKGHSHVYWYRQLPEEGLKFMVYLQKENIIDESGMPKERFSAEFPKEGPSILRIQQVVRGDSAAYFCASSPGEGWGSNQPQHFGDGTRLSIL.

This CDR3 is CASSFADYNEQFF. CDR3 nucleotide sequence: TGCGCCAGCAGCTTTGCGGACTACAATGAGCAGTTCTTC. The V and J genes are TRBV5-1 and TRBJ2-1; D gene unclear. V lost 2 bases to trimming and J lost 3 bases, with 6 bases between them. The V gene's germline CDR1 is SGHRS and CDR2 YFSETQ. This CDR3 is 13 amino acids long.

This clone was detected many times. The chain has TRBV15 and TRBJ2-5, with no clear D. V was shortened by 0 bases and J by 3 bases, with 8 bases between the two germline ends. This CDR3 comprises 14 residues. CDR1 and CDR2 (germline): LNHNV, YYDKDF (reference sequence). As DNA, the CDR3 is TGTGCCACCAGCAGAGATAGGCAGGAAGAGACCCAGTACTTC. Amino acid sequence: CATSRDRQEETQYF.

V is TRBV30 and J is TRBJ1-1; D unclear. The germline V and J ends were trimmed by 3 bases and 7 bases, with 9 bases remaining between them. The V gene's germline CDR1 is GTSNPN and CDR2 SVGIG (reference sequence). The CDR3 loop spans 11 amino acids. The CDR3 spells CAWRADYEAFF. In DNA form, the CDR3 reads TGTGCCTGGAGGGCTGATTATGAAGCTTTCTTT.

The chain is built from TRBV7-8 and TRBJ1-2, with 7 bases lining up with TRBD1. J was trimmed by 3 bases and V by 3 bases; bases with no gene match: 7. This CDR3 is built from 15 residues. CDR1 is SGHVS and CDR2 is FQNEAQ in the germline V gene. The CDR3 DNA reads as TGTGCCAGCAGCTTTCCGGGACAGAAACACTATGGCTACACCTTC. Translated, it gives CASSFPGQKHYGYTF.

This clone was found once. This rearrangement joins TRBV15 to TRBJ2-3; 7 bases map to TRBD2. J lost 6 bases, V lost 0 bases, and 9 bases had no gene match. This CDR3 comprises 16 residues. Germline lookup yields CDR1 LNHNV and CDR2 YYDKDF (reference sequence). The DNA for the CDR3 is TGTGCCACCAGCAGAGACAGGGCGGGAGACGGGGATACGCAGTATTTT. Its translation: CATSRDRAGDGDTQYF. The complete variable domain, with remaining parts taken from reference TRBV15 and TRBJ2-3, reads DAMVIQNPRYQVTQFGKPVTLSCSQTLNHNVMYWYQQKSSQAPKLLFHYYDKDFNNEADTPDNFQSRRPNTSFCFLDIRSPGLGDTAMYLCATSRDRAGDGDTQYFGPGTRLTVL.